These 18 T cell receptor beta chains share one sample of origin, sequenced in a study of T cell responses to AZD1222 COVID-19 vaccine. Profiling relied on immunoSEQ multiplex PCR, and the TCRdb table lists in-frame clones only, not all of them. The table includes over 100,000 clones, more than 75% detected once. Sample: peripheral blood, taken on day 0 of AZD1222 vaccination. Source of these receptors: an adult in good health.

Comment on this clone: Sequence at one end of the junction differs from germline and may be a read error. The J gene is TRBJ1-1, the V gene TRBV12-3 or TRBV12-4; a weak D match, TRBD1 (5 bases). This CDR3 is 11 amino acids long. DNA of the CDR3: TGTGCCAGCAGTTTAGGGGTTGATGGGGCCTTT. The encoded protein is CASSLGVDGAF.

V gene TRBV27 combines with J gene TRBJ1-6; tentatively, D is TRBD1 (6 bases). The CDR3 covers 17 residues. V lost 6 bases and J 0 bases, leaving 15 bases between the germline ends. Germline loops: CDR1 MNHEY, CDR2 SMNVEV (reference sequence). The CDR3 DNA reads TGTGCCAGCAGAAAACAGGGTTTCAGCTCCTATAATTCACCCCTCCACTTT. As protein: CASRKQGFSSYNSPLHF.

This clone was detected once. The genes are TRBV6-4 and TRBJ1-1; 7 nucleotides agree with TRBD1. The length of the CDR3 is 14 residues. Trimming at V came to 7 bases and at J to 11 bases, leaving 16 bases not matched to a gene. Germline-derived CDR1 and CDR2 are MRHNA and SNTAGT. CDR3 region: CASKPTGTLGKAFF. CDR3 DNA sequence: TGTGCCAGCAAACCGACAGGGACCCTCGGTAAGGCTTTCTTT.

In the case of this clone: Other nucleotide sequences from this sample produce the same CDR3. The chain combines TRBV19 with TRBJ1-3; no clear D. CDR1 and CDR2 (germline): LNHDA, SQIVND (reference sequence). The CDR3 covers 13 residues. V gave up 4 bases and J gave up 3 bases, with 7 bases separating them. The CDR3 is CASSTLDGNTIYF. The CDR3 region has the DNA TGTGCCAGTAGTACCCTGGATGGAAACACCATATATTTT.

CDR3 in amino acids: CASSPTGGGQPQHF. The CDR3 nucleotides are TGTGCCAGCAGTCCAACAGGGGGCGGTCAGCCCCAGCATTTT. V is TRBV6-6 and J is TRBJ1-5, with 9 nucleotides matching TRBD1. The CDR3 has 14 amino acids. V trimming: 5 bases; J trimming: 6 bases; junction bases outside the gene matches: 5. Germline CDR1 reads MNHNY; CDR2 reads SVGAGI (reference sequence).

This clone showed up just a few times. The V gene is TRBV19, the J gene TRBJ2-1; 7 positions match TRBD1. Losses at the gene ends were 4 bases for V and 4 bases for J; bases not matched to a gene: 4. The germline CDR1 and CDR2 sequences are LNHDA and SQIVND (reference sequence). The CDR3 consists of 14 residues. The CDR3 coding sequence is TGTGCCAGTAGTAAAGGGGGCAGTTACAATGAGCAGTTCTTC. Translation: CASSKGGSYNEQFF.

J is TRBJ1-6 and V is TRBV5-1, with 7 bases aligning to TRBD1. CDR3 length: 17 residues. Trimming took 4 bases from V and 0 from J; bases not matched to a gene: 7. Germline CDR1 reads SGHRS; CDR2 reads YFSETQ. DNA of the CDR3: TGCGCCAGCAGCCCTATACAGGGGAGCTCCTATAATTCACCCCTCCACTTT. It codes for CASSPIQGSSYNSPLHF.

The J gene is TRBJ1-5, the V gene TRBV5-1; D is unclear. Germline V lookup: CDR1 SGHRS, CDR2 YFSETQ. This CDR3 region has 15 residues. V lost 5 bases and J 3 bases, leaving 15 bases between the germline ends. CDR3 nucleotides: TGCGCCAGCAGGCCGGTCTCGGGGATCAATCAGCCCCAGCATTTT. Encoded protein: CASRPVSGINQPQHF.

The gene calls are TRBV18 and TRBJ1-2; D call uncertain. Per germline, CDR1 KGHSH and CDR2 LQKENI. Trimming cost V 3 bases and J 6 bases, with 14 bases left between them. This CDR3 comprises 14 residues. The CDR3 DNA follows: TGTGCCAGCTCACCTCCGGGCCTAAGGGATGGCTACACCTTC. Its translation is CASSPPGLRDGYTF.

Remarks on this clone: Other DNA sequences within the sample encode an identical CDR3. This chain links TRBV9 with TRBJ1-1, with D unclear. Germline V gives CDR1 SGDLS, CDR2 YYNGEE. The CDR3 contains 15 residues. Deletions cut 0 bases from V and 1 base from J, with 10 bases between. CDR3 protein: CASSVGTLGNTEAFF. CDR3 sequence (DNA): TGTGCCAGCAGCGTAGGAACGTTAGGGAACACTGAAGCTTTCTTT.

Relative to its sample, this clone is medium-sized. This chain connects TRBV5-4 to TRBJ2-5; no clear D. Germline values: CDR1 SGHNT, CDR2 YYREEE (reference sequence). V was trimmed by 4 bases and J by 5 bases, leaving 12 bases between them. The CDR3 loop spans 13 amino acids. The CDR3, as DNA: TGTGCCAGCAGCCTGGTGCCGGCGGAGACCCAGTACTTC. As protein: CASSLVPAETQYF.

This clone showed up just once. The chain combines TRBV29-1 with TRBJ1-2; D is ambiguous. Germline V CDR1 and CDR2: SQVTM, ANQGSEA. V was trimmed by 5 bases and J by 11 bases, leaving 21 bases between them. The CDR3 totals 13 residues. The CDR3 bases are TGCAGCGTTAAAGGCGCCGGCCCCCTTCTTTACACCTTC. Protein: CSVKGAGPLLYTF.

The chain has TRBV2 and TRBJ2-2; TRBD1 or TRBD2 may be the D gene (6 bases each). The CDR3 extends over 14 amino acids. Per the germline V gene, CDR1 is SNHLY and CDR2 is FYNNEI. Trimming pared 3 bases from V and 7 bases from J, leaving 12 bases between. CDR3 sequence: CASSETGAVGELFF. CDR3 DNA sequence: TGTGCCAGCAGTGAGACGGGGGCTGTCGGGGAGCTGTTTTTT.

The V and J genes are TRBV7-2 and TRBJ1-4; no firm D call. CDR3 length equals 14 residues. From germline, CDR1 is SGHTA and CDR2 FQGNSA. V shed 0 bases and J shed 2 bases, with 4 bases lying between them. CDR3 amino acids: CASSLASTNEKLFF. For the CDR3, the DNA is TGTGCCAGCAGCTTAGCAAGCACTAATGAAAAACTGTTTTTT.

This clone has more than one count but fewer than ten. The gene calls are TRBV2 and TRBJ1-1; 7 bases are shared with TRBD1. This CDR3 is 14 amino acids long. From germline, CDR1 is SNHLY and CDR2 FYNNEI. V gave up 6 bases and J gave up 0 bases; unmatched junction bases: 4. This CDR3 is CASRGDSLNTEAFF. The CDR3 nucleotides are TGTGCCAGCAGGGGGGACAGTTTGAACACTGAAGCTTTCTTT.

This chain joins TRBV4-2 and TRBJ1-2; 9 bases are a match to TRBD1. CDR3 length equals 15 residues. Germline V gene sequence: CDR1 LGHNA, CDR2 YNFKEQ. The trim removed 1 base at V and 4 bases at J, leaving 4 bases unmatched. The CDR3 reads CASSQAGQGSYGYTF. The DNA for the CDR3 is TGTGCCAGCAGCCAAGCCGGACAGGGGAGCTATGGCTACACCTTC.

The chain recombines TRBV11-1 with TRBJ2-1; tentative D call: TRBD2 (6 bases). The V end lost 7 bases, the J end lost 4 bases, and 17 bases lay between the germline ends. The CDR3 has 15 residues. Germline loops: CDR1 SGHAT, CDR2 FQDESV (reference sequence). CDR3 loop: CASTMGGTGYNEQFF. The CDR3 DNA sequence: TGTGCCAGCACCATGGGCGGGACTGGGTACAATGAGCAGTTCTTC.

The chain recombines TRBV6-6 with TRBJ1-1; no reliable D call. V was clipped by 6 bases and J by 6 bases, with 11 bases between them. CDR1 is MNHNY and CDR2 is SVGAGI in the germline V gene (reference sequence). The CDR3 contains 12 residues. CDR3 DNA: TGTGCCAGCAGGGTACCCGGCGCTGAAGCTTTCTTT. Translating gives CASRVPGAEAFF.